The clone carrying this TCR beta chain was counted many times. The data were taken from a study of blood T cells in healthy people across ages. It was with a sample-barcoded 5' primer and a J-beta primer mix that a second PCR of roughly 7 to 12 cycles was run. TCRdb re-analysed the 5' RACE reads in MiXCR, keeping a single row per CDR3 protein. The sample shows roughly 650,000 distinct CDR3 sequences, 32% of them seen only once. This CDR3 region has 14 residues. Germline V lookup: CDR1 DFQATT, CDR2 SNEGSKA (reference sequence). V was clipped by 0 bases and J by 6 bases; unmatched bases: 6. V usage is TRBV20-1 and J usage is TRBJ2-7; 9 bases match TRBD2. The sequenced material came from blood. The sequence came from a woman older than 75 in good health. CDR3 loop: CSAREGGGAAEQYF. The CDR3 nucleotides are TGCAGTGCTAGAGAGGGCGGGGGGGCGGCCGAGCAGTACTTC.